This record concerns one TCR beta chain sequence. This record belongs to a study of blood T cell repertoires in COVID-19. Study as a whole: COVID-19 samples, acute and convalescent, were from the United States, Italy and Spain. PBMCs, B-cell-depleted T cells, or T cells provided the cDNA or gDNA that made up the material.

In the authors' workflow: Reference gene primer amplification gave nucleated cell count estimates. TCRdb's copy holds only in-frame clones and misses some; the assay was immunoSEQ multiplex PCR. D and trimming come from the DNA, and the V and J calls and clone size come from that table. The sample contains 92,000 or so clones, approximately 90% of which appear only once. Germline V gene sequence: CDR1 DFQATT, CDR2 SNEGSKA (reference sequence). The CDR3 spans 10 residues. The V end lost 5 bases, the J end lost 6 bases, and 8 bases lay between the germline ends. This sequence joins TRBV20-1 and TRBJ2-7; D is undetermined. This receptor was taken from a man in his fifties or sixties with acute or convalescent COVID-19. Sequenced sample: peripheral blood. CDR3: CSAALGEQYF. The CDR3 DNA follows: TGCAGTGCTGCCCTCGGCGAGCAGTACTTC.